This T cell receptor (beta chain) was profiled in a study of Ad26.COV2.S vaccination and SARS-CoV-2 variants. Study summary: Dosing was one shot or two shots 56 days apart. General observations from the study: Reported findings describe substantial breadth in spike-specific CD8+ and CD4+ T cell responses following vaccination. Spike-specific TCR breadth in vaccine recipients exceeded that seen in placebo recipients.

Trimming removed 4 bases at V and 3 bases at J, with 13 bases between. The germline gives CDR1 MDHEN, CDR2 SYDVKM. CDR3 length: 15 amino acids. The treatment here: approximately 18 received Ad26.COV2.S at low or high dose, single or two shots; about 5 received placebo; per-sample allocation not given. After the first vaccine or placebo injection, samples were drawn on day 63. An Ad26 vector was used to express Wuhan-strain SARS-CoV-2 spike as the vaccine. TCRdb's table, derived via immunoSEQ multiplex PCR, lists solely in-frame clones and lacks some. The profile shows about 480,000 clones, around 85% of them singletons. As for this clone: The antigen is unknown.

Sequencing used peripheral blood, obtained in a trial of Ad26.COV2.S vaccine versus placebo. The sequence came from a person aged 18 to 65 who received the Ad26.COV2.S COVID-19 vaccine or a placebo. This sequence joins TRBV28 and TRBJ2-1, with TRBD2 as a possible D gene (5 bases). The CDR3 bases are TGTGCCAGCAGTTCCCCCTCGGGAATCTACAATGAGCAGTTCTTC. Its translation is CASSSPSGIYNEQFF.